The present T cell receptor (beta chain) was sequenced within a study of cytomegalovirus exposure and HLA in healthy donors. Study-wide results and limits: Previous analysis showed most TCR beta V segments were productive about 90% or about 30% of the time. One variant, a missense change in DCLRE1C, was linked in a later analysis to TCR beta V- and J-gene trimming. Specific recognition of CMV antigens was confirmed in vitro for a few chains (all CMV-associated). Most subjects' HLA-A and HLA-B alleles were reportedly predicted from TCR beta sequences.

PCR was performed using 60 Vbeta and 13 Jbeta primers. Repertoires were generated with immunoSEQ multiplex PCR, while TCRdb's copy carries only in-frame clones and drops some. The sample includes roughly 98,000 clones, 65% to 75% of them seen just once. CDR1 is SGHRS and CDR2 is YFSETQ in the germline V gene. There are 15 residues in the CDR3. J was trimmed by 7 bases and V by 3 bases; bases with no gene match: 9. A note on this clone: Antigen unknown.

The chain carries TRBV5-1 and TRBJ2-7, with 11 bases lining up with TRBD1. The sequence came from a female donor in good health and CMV-seropositive. The sequencing sample was made of PBMCs. CDR3 sequence: CASSWDRGGVGEQYF. For the CDR3, the DNA is TGCGCCAGCAGCTGGGACAGGGGGGGGGTCGGGGAGCAGTACTTC. Complete variable domain (other parts from reference TRBV5-1 and TRBJ2-7): KAGVTQTPRYLIKTRGQQVTLSCSPISGHRSVSWYQQTPGQGLQFLFEYFSETQRNKGNFPGRFSGRQFSNSRSEMNVSTLELGDSALYLCASSWDRGGVGEQYFGPGTRLTVT.